These 22 T cell receptor beta chains were sequenced from one sample in a study of beta chain features in type 1 diabetes. General study results and limits: In all four CD4+ subsets, TCRB CDR3 length was significantly, moderately reduced in type 1 diabetes.

Their target antigens are unknown. Expressed TCRB transcripts got sequenced, as all isolated RNA was reverse transcribed. Profiled with immunoSEQ multiplex PCR; TCRdb holds only in-frame clones, not every one. Among over 600,000 clones listed, 12% were seen once. Specimen: naive CD4+ T cells from blood. Every receptor here comes from a man aged 25 to 45 with type 1 diabetes.

This clone was counted only a few times. The rearrangement uses TRBV5-1 and TRBJ2-1; D assignment may be TRBD1 or TRBD2 (5 bases each). CDR3 length: 13 amino acids. Germline lookup yields CDR1 SGHRS and CDR2 YFSETQ. V lost 4 bases and J 6 bases, leaving 11 bases between the germline ends. CDR3 coding DNA: TGCGCCAGCAGCCTCGGGACGATCAATGAGCAGTTCTTC. Translating gives CASSLGTINEQFF.

This clone has just a few counts. The DNA for the CDR3 is TGTGCCAGCAGCTTCGGTTCGGAGGGCTACACCTTC. This gives the protein CASSFGSEGYTF. The genes are TRBV7-9 and TRBJ1-2; D is unclear. The CDR3 runs 12 residues. Trimming shortened V by 3 bases and J by 8 bases, and 10 bases separated the two germline ends. The germline V gene has CDR1 SEHNR and CDR2 FQNEAQ (reference sequence).

V and J are TRBV2 and TRBJ2-7; TRBD1 matches at 7 bases. The ends lost 6 bases at V and 6 bases at J; junction bases unmatched: 2. The germline V gene encodes CDR1 SNHLY and CDR2 FYNNEI. CDR3 length: 11 residues. The CDR3 sequence is CASSGDSEQYF. As DNA, the CDR3 is TGTGCCAGCAGCGGGGACAGCGAGCAGTACTTC.

This clone was observed a handful of times. The chain combines TRBV14 with TRBJ1-6, with D unresolved. CDR1 is SGHDN, CDR2 FVKESK, per germline. The CDR3 is made up of 12 amino acids. V was shortened by 2 bases and J by 14 bases, with 10 bases between the two germline ends. CDR3 nucleotide sequence: TGTGCCAGCAGCCAATGGTCTAGCACCCTCCACTTT. It encodes CASSQWSSTLHF.

This clone came up a few times. The chain carries TRBV10-3 and TRBJ2-3; 9 bases map to TRBD1. Germline CDR1 reads ENHRY; CDR2 reads SYGVKD. This CDR3 is built from 16 residues. V lost 3 bases and J lost 0; bases outside the gene matches: 4. In DNA form, the CDR3 reads TGTGCCATCAGTGAACAGGGGGCCCTGAGCACAGATACGCAGTATTTT. It translates to CAISEQGALSTDTQYF.

The J gene is TRBJ1-3, the V gene TRBV6-5; TRBD1 matches 9 bases. Trimming cost V 5 bases and J 4 bases; bases outside gene matches: 6. The CDR3 has 15 residues. CDR1 and CDR2 from the germline V gene are MNHEY and SVGAGI. The CDR3 bases are TGTGCCAGCAGTACCGACAGGGGGAGAGGAAACACCATATATTTT. This gives the protein CASSTDRGRGNTIYF.

This clone was seen a handful of times. The chain recombines TRBV25-1 with TRBJ2-7, with TRBD1 matching over 10 bases. The CDR3 length is 15 residues. The J segment lost 2 bases and the V segment lost 1 base, leaving 2 bases of the junction unmatched. The V gene's germline CDR1 is MGHDK and CDR2 SYGVNS. In nucleotides, the CDR3 is TGTGCCAGCAGTGAATCTGGGACAGGGGCCTACGAGCAGTACTTC. It yields the protein CASSESGTGAYEQYF.

The J gene is TRBJ1-1, the V gene TRBV5-1; D gene unclear. Germline CDR1 and CDR2: SGHRS and YFSETQ. The CDR3 extends over 14 amino acids. V gave up 0 bases and J gave up 6 bases, with 12 bases separating them. CDR3 loop: CASSLGGPGAEAFF. CDR3 nucleotides: TGCGCCAGCAGCTTGGGCGGACCGGGCGCTGAAGCTTTCTTT.

The V gene is TRBV6-5, the J gene TRBJ1-4; unclear D gene. There are 13 residues in the CDR3. Trimming stripped 6 bases from V and 10 bases from J, with 15 bases between. Germline loops: CDR1 MNHEY, CDR2 SVGAGI. The CDR3, as DNA: TGTGCCAGCAGCACCCAGTCTTATGCAAAACTGTTTTTT. Its translation is CASSTQSYAKLFF.

This sequence joins TRBV5-1 and TRBJ2-5; D ambiguous. Germline CDR1 reads SGHRS; CDR2 reads YFSETQ. CDR3 length: 11 amino acids. V was clipped by 7 bases and J by 1 base, with 5 bases between them. The CDR3 coding sequence is TGCGCCAGCGGACCCCAAGAGACCCAGTACTTC. It yields the protein CASGPQETQYF. The full variable domain, its missing parts supplied by reference TRBV5-1 and TRBJ2-5, is KAGVTQTPRYLIKTRGQQVTLSCSPISGHRSVSWYQQTPGQGLQFLFEYFSETQRNKGNFPGRFSGRQFSNSRSEMNVSTLELGDSALYLCASGPQETQYFGPGTRLLVL.

This clone showed up just a few times. The rearrangement joins TRBV18 to TRBJ1-5; unclear D gene. The CDR3 has 14 amino acids. With 2 bases removed from V and 1 base from J, the gap between germline ends came to 6 bases. Germline V lookup: CDR1 KGHSH, CDR2 LQKENI. CDR3 in amino acids: CASSPSDSNQPQHF. The CDR3, as DNA: TGTGCCAGCTCACCATCGGACAGCAATCAGCCCCAGCATTTT.

This clone appeared a few times. The chain links TRBV5-1 to TRBJ1-1; 9 bases agree with TRBD1. Trimming cost V 3 bases and J 7 bases; bases outside gene matches: 10. Germline CDR1 is SGHRS and CDR2 is YFSETQ. There are 15 residues in the CDR3. In DNA form, the CDR3 reads TGCGCCAGCAGCTCAAGCACCCGGACAGGGGATGAAGCTTTCTTT. It translates to CASSSSTRTGDEAFF.

The chain is built from TRBV10-2 and TRBJ2-1, with 10 bases identical to TRBD2. The J segment lost 8 bases and the V segment lost 5 bases, leaving 6 bases of the junction unmatched. The CDR3 has 14 amino acids. Germline V gene sequence: CDR1 WSHSY, CDR2 SAAADI. The CDR3, as DNA: TGCGCCAGCAGTCCCGGACTAGCGGCTCATGAGCAGTTCTTC. Protein product: CASSPGLAAHEQFF.

This clone was observed a few times. The rearrangement links TRBV4-2 to TRBJ2-3, with 9 bases identical to TRBD2. The CDR3 totals 16 residues. Germline V gene sequence: CDR1 LGHNA, CDR2 YNFKEQ. The ends lost 1 base at V and 4 bases at J; junction bases unmatched: 6. The CDR3 sequence: CASSQGGLAGPDTQYF. As DNA, the CDR3 is TGTGCCAGCAGCCAAGGAGGGCTAGCGGGGCCAGATACGCAGTATTTT.

This clone came up a few times. This chain links TRBV21-1 with TRBJ2-5; TRBD2 reflects the table's D call only, with no check against the DNA. TRBV21-1 is listed as a pseudogene. The CDR3 loop spans 10 amino acids. In nucleotides, the CDR3 is TGTGCCACTTCGGGGGAGACCCAGTACTTC. It codes for CATSGETQYF.

The chain carries TRBV30 and TRBJ2-4; the match to TRBD2 covers 10 bases. CDR1 and CDR2 from the germline V gene are GTSNPN and SVGIG (reference sequence). The CDR3 has 13 residues. J was trimmed by 7 bases and V by 7 bases; bases with no gene match: 7. CDR3 bases: TGTGCCTTTGGGCTAGCGGGGGCGAACATTCAGTACTTC. Protein product: CAFGLAGANIQYF.

This clone turned up a few times. The V call is TRBV7-2, the J call TRBJ1-5; D is perhaps TRBD1 (6 bases). Germline V gives CDR1 SGHTA, CDR2 FQGNSA. Between the trimmed V and J ends, which lost 2 bases and 0 bases, there was a span of 11 bases. The CDR3 is 16 amino acids. The CDR3 is CASSLNRALSNQPQHF. In DNA, the CDR3 is TGTGCCAGCAGCTTAAACAGGGCTCTTAGCAATCAGCCCCAGCATTTT.

This clone turned up a few times. V and J are TRBV19 and TRBJ2-1, with TRBD2 as a possible D gene (5 bases). The germline gives CDR1 LNHDA, CDR2 SQIVND (reference sequence). Trimming took off 6 bases at V and 12 bases at J, with 15 bases between the two ends. This CDR3 spans 12 amino acids. The CDR3 DNA reads as TGTGCCAGTAGCACGCTTAAGGCGGGGCAGTTCTTC. Protein: CASSTLKAGQFF. Drawing the rest from reference TRBV19 and TRBJ2-1, the complete variable domain is DGGITQSPKYLFRKEGQNVTLSCEQNLNHDAMYWYRQDPGQGLRLIYYSQIVNDFQKGDIAEGYSVSREKKESFPLTVTSAQKNPTAFYLCASSTLKAGQFFGPGTRLTVL.

This clone was detected only once. The identical CDR3 is also encoded by other nucleotide sequences in the sample. The chain recombines TRBV6-5 with TRBJ2-3; no definite D call. This CDR3 spans 13 amino acids. The V end lost 0 bases, the J end lost 0 bases, and 1 base lay between the germline ends. Germline V gives CDR1 MNHEY, CDR2 SVGAGI. The CDR3 DNA reads TGTGCCAGCAGTTACTCTAGCACAGATACGCAGTATTTT. Translated: CASSYSSTDTQYF.

This clone was counted only a few times. The rearrangement joins TRBV18 to TRBJ2-7; 8 bases are a match to TRBD1. CDR3 length: 15 residues. CDR1 and CDR2 from the germline V gene are KGHSH and LQKENI. Losses at the gene ends were 6 bases for V and 0 bases for J; bases not matched to a gene: 7. CDR3 nucleotide sequence: TGTGCCAGCTCCCCGGGACAGGTTGGCTCCTACGAGCAGTACTTC. It encodes CASSPGQVGSYEQYF.

The gene calls are TRBV28 and TRBJ1-1; D is unclear. The germline V and J ends were trimmed by 10 bases and 3 bases, with 12 bases remaining between them. This CDR3 contains 12 residues. Germline V gives CDR1 MDHEN, CDR2 SYDVKM. The CDR3 sequence is CATLSRHTEAFF. The CDR3 bases are TGTGCCACCCTTAGCAGGCACACTGAAGCTTTCTTT.

This chain connects TRBV5-1 to TRBJ2-3, with TRBD1 identical over 7 bases. V shed 5 bases, J shed 5 bases, and the junction held 5 bases outside the gene matches. The CDR3 length is 13 residues. Per germline, CDR1 SGHRS and CDR2 YFSETQ. CDR3 in amino acids: CASSRSGGDTQYF. Written as DNA, the CDR3 is TGCGCCAGCAGTCGATCAGGGGGAGATACGCAGTATTTT.